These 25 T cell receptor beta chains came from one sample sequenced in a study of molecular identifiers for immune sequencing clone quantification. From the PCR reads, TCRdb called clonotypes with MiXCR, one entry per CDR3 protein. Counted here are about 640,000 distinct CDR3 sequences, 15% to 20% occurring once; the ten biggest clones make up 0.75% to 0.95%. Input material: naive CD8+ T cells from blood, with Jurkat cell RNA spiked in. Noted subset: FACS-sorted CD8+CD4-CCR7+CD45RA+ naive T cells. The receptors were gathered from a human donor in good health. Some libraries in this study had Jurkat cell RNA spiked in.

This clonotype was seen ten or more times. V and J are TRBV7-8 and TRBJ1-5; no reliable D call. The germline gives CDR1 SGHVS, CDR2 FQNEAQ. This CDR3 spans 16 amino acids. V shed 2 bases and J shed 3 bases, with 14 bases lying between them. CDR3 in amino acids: CASSLKEAGLNQPQHF. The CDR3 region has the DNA TGTGCCAGCAGCTTAAAGGAGGCAGGTCTCAATCAGCCCCAGCATTTT. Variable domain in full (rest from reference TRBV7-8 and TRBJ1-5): GAGVSQSPRYKVAKRGQDVALRCDPISGHVSLFWYQQALGQGPEFLTYFQNEAQLDKSGLPSDRFFAERPEGSVSTLKIQRTQQEDSAVYLCASSLKEAGLNQPQHFGDGTRLSIL.

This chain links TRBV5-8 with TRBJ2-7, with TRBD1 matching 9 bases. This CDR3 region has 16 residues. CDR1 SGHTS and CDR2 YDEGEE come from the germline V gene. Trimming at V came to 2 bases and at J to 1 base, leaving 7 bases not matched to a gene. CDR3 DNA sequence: TGTGCCAGCAGCTTCCCCTTAGGACAGGGGTCCTACGAGCAGTACTTC. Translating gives CASSFPLGQGSYEQYF. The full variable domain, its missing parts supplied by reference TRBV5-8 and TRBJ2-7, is EAGVTQSPTHLIKTRGQQATLRCSPISGHTSVYWYQQALGLGLQFLLWYDEGEERNRGNFPPRFSGRQFPNYSSELNVNALELEDSALYLCASSFPLGQGSYEQYFGPGTRLTVT.

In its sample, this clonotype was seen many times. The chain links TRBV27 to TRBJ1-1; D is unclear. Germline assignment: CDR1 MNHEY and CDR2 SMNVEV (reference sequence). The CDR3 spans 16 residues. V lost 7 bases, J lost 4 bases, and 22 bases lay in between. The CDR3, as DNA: TGTGCCAGCAAAGGTCAAAAACCGCGCCGCGGCACTGAAGCTTTCTTT. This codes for CASKGQKPRRGTEAFF.

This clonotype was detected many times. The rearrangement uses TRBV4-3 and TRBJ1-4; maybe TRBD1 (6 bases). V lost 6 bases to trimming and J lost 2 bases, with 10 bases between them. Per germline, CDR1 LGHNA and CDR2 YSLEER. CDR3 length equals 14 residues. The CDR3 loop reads CASRGGETNEKLFF. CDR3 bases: TGCGCCAGCAGGGGGGGCGAGACTAATGAAAAACTGTTTTTT.

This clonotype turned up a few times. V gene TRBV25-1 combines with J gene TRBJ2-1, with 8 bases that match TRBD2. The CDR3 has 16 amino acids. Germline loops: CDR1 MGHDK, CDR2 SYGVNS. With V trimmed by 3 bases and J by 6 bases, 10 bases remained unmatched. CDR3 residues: CASSDYSGLVGNEQFF. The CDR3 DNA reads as TGTGCCAGCAGTGACTATTCGGGACTAGTAGGCAATGAGCAGTTCTTC.

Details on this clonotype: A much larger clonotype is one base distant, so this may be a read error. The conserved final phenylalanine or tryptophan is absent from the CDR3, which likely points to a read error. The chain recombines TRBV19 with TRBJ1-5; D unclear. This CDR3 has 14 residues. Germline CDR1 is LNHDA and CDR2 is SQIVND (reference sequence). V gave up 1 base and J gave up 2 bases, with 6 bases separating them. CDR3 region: CASSIVVGNQPQHS. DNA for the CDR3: TGTGCCAGTAGTATAGTCGTGGGCAATCAGCCCCAGCATTCT.

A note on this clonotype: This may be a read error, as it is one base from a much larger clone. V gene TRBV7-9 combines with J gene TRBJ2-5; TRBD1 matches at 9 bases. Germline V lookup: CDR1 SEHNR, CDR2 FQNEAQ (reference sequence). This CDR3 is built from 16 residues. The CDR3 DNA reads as TGTGCCAGCAGCTTAGCACCGGGACAGGGCGAAGAGACCCGGTACTTC. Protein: CASSLAPGQGEETRYF.

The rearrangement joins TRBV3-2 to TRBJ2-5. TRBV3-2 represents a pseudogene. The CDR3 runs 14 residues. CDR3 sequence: CASSQFKAQETQYF. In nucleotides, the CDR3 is TGTGCCAGCAGCCAATTTAAGGCCCAAGAGACCCAGTACTTC.

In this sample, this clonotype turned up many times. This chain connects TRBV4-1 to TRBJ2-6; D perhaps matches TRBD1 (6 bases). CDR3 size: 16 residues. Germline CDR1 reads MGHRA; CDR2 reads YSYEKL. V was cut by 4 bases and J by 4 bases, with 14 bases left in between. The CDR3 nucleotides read TGCGCCAGCAGCCCCCGGGACATCGAGGGGGCCAACGTCCTGACTTTC. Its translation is CASSPRDIEGANVLTF.

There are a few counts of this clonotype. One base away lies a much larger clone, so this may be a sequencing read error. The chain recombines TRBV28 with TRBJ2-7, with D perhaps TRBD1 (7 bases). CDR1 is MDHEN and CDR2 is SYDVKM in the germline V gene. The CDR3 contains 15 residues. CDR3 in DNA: TGTGCCAGCACCCTAGGCCCGGACAGGCCCCGGGAGCAGTGCTTC. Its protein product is CASTLGPDRPREQCF.

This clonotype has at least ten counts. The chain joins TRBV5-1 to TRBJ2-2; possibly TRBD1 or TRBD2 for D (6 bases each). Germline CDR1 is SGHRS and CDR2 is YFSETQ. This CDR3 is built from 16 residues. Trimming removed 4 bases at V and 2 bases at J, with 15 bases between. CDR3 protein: CASSRRDISNTGELFF. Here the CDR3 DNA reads TGCGCCAGCAGCCGGAGGGACATATCAAACACCGGGGAGCTGTTTTTT.

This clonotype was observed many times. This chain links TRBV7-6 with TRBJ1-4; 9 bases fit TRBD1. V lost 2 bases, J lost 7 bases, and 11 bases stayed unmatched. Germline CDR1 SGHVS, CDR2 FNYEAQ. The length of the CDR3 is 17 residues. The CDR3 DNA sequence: TGTGCCAGCAGCTTACCTCCTGTTGGGACAGGGACTGAAAAACTGTTTTTT. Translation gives CASSLPPVGTGTEKLFF. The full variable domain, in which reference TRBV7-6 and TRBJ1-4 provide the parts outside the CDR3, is GAGVSQSPRYKVTKRGQDVALRCDPISGHVSLYWYRQALGQGPEFLTYFNYEAQQDKSGLPNDRFSAERPEGSISTLTIQRTEQRDSAMYRCASSLPPVGTGTEKLFFGSGTQLSVL.

The CDR3 DNA reads as TGTGCCAGCAGCTTAGAAGGGACGGGAGGAACTAGCGATGAGCAGTTCTTC. This gives the protein CASSLEGTGGTSDEQFF. V usage is TRBV7-6 and J usage is TRBJ2-1; TRBD2 aligns across 7 bases. V gave up 1 base and J gave up 8 bases; unmatched junction bases: 14. The CDR3 contains 17 residues. CDR1 SGHVS and CDR2 FNYEAQ come from the germline V gene. The variable domain in full, with the rest retrieved from reference TRBV7-6 and TRBJ2-1, is GAGVSQSPRYKVTKRGQDVALRCDPISGHVSLYWYRQALGQGPEFLTYFNYEAQQDKSGLPNDRFSAERPEGSISTLTIQRTEQRDSAMYRCASSLEGTGGTSDEQFFGPGTRLTVL.

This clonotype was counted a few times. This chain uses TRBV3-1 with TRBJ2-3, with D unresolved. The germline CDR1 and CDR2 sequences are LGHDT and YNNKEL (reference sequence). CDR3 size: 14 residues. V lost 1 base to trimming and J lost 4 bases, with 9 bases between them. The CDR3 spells CASSQATQADTQYF. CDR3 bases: TGTGCCAGCAGCCAAGCCACACAAGCAGATACGCAGTATTTT.

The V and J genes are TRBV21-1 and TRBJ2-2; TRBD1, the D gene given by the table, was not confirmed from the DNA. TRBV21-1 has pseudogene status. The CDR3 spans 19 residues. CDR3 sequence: CASSTSLTLGTRNTGELFF. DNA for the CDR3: TGTGCCAGCAGCACCTCACTTACGTTAGGGACACGAAACACCGGGGAGCTGTTTTTT.

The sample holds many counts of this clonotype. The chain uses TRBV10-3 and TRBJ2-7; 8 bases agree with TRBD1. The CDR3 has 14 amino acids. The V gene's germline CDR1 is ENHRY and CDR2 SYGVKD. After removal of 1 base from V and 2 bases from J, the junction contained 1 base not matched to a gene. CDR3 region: CAISEWDRTYEQYF. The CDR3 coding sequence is TGTGCCATCAGTGAGTGGGACAGGACCTACGAGCAGTACTTC.

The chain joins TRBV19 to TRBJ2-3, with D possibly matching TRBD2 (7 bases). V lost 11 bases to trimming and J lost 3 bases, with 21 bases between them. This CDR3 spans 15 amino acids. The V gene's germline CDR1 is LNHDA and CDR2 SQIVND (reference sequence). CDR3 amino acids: CAGKPWGGATDTQYF. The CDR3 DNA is TGTGCCGGTAAGCCCTGGGGGGGGGCGACAGATACGCAGTATTTT.

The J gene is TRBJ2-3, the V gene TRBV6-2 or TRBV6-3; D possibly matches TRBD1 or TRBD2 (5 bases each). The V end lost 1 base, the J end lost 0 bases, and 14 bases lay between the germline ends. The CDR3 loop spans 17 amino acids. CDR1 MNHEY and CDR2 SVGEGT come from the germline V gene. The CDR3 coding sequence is TGTGCCAGCAGTTACTTCCCCGGGACGGGTAGCACAGATACGCAGTATTTT. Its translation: CASSYFPGTGSTDTQYF.

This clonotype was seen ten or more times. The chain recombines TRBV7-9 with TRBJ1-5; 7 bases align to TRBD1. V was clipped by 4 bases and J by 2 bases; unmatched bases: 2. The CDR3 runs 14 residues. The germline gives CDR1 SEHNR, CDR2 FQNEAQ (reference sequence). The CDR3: CASSYTGGNQPQHF. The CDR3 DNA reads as TGTGCCAGCAGCTACACAGGGGGCAATCAGCCCCAGCATTTT.

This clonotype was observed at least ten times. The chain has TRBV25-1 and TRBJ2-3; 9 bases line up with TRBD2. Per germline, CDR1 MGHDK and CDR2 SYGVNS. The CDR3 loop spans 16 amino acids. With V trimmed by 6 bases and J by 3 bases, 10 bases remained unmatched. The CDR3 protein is CASSPDSGRGTDTQYF. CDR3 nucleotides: TGTGCCAGCAGCCCAGATAGCGGGAGAGGGACAGATACGCAGTATTTT.

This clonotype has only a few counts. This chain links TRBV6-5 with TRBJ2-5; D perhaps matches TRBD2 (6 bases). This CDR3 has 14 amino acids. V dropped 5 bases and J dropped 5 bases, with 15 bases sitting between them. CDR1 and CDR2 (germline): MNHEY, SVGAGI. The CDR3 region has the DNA TGTGCCAGCAGTCTCGGGGGTTTGGCGGAGACCCAGTACTTC. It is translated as CASSLGGLAETQYF.

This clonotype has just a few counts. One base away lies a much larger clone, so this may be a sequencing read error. The CDR3 bases are TGTGCCAGCAGTTTAGATTTACGGACAAGCTATGGCTCCACCTTC. Translating it yields CASSLDLRTSYGSTF. The chain recombines TRBV28 with TRBJ1-2; weak D call: TRBD1 (5 bases). Germline V gene data show CDR1 as MDHEN and CDR2 as SYDVKM. This CDR3 is 15 amino acids long.

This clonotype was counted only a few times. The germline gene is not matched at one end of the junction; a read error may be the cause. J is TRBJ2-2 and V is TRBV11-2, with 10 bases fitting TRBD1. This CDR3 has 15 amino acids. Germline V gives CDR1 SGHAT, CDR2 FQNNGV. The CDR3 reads CAGSLTGGDTGELFF. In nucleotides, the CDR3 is TGTGCCGGCAGCCTGACAGGGGGCGACACCGGGGAGCTGTTTTTT.

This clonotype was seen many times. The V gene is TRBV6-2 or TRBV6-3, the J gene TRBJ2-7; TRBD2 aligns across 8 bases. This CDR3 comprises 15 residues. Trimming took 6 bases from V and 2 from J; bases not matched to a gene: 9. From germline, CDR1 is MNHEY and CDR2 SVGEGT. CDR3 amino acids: CASSPLAGGAYEQYF. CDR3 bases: TGTGCCAGCAGCCCCCTGGCGGGAGGAGCCTACGAGCAGTACTTC.

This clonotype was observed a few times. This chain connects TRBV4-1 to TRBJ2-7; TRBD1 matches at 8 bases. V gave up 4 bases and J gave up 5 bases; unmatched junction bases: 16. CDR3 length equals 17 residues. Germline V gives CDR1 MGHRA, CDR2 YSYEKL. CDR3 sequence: CASSLSIGQGGPHEQYF. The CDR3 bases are TGCGCCAGCAGCCTTTCTATAGGACAGGGAGGCCCCCACGAGCAGTACTTC.